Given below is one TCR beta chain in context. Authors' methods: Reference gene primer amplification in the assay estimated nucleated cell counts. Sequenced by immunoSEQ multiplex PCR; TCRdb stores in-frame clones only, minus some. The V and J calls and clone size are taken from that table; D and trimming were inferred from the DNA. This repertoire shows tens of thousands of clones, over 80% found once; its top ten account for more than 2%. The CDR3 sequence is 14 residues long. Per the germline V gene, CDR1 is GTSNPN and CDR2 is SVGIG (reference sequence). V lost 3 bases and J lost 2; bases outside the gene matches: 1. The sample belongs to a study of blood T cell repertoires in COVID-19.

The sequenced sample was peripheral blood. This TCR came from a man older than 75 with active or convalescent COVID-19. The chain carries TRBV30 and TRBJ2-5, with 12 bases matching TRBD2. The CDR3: CAWRLAGGQETQYF. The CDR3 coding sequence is TGTGCCTGGAGACTAGCGGGGGGACAAGAGACCCAGTACTTC.